The 32 T cell receptor beta chains reported below all come from one sample, sequenced in a study of blood T cell repertoires in COVID-19 (dated by TCRdb to the early 2020s). The method behind the library was the immunoSEQ multiplex PCR assay. TCRdb obtained this table from immuneACCESS and retained in-frame rearrangements with V and J assigned. These tables miss some clones; where compared with another copy, unresolved V genes account for less than half of the shortfall, and the remainder is unexplained. The sample table records approximately 240,000 clones; 65% to 85% of these occur just once. The ten largest clones take up approximately 3% of the sample. Sequencing used peripheral blood. The receptors come from a woman aged 25 to 39 who had recovered from COVID-19.

V gene TRBV24-1 combines with J gene TRBJ2-1, with D unresolved. The V end was cut by 1 base, the J end by 5 bases, with 5 bases between. The CDR3 is 13 residues long. CDR1 and CDR2 from the germline V gene are KGHDR and SFDVKD. CDR3 in amino acids: CATSDLSNNEQFF. The CDR3 DNA sequence: TGTGCCACCAGTGATTTAAGCAACAATGAGCAGTTCTTC.

The chain couples TRBV18 to TRBJ2-7; 12 bases fit TRBD2. With V trimmed by 3 bases and J by 1 base, 1 base remained unmatched. CDR3 length equals 15 residues. Germline-derived CDR1 and CDR2 are KGHSH and LQKENI. The CDR3: CASSPGLAGSYEQYF. CDR3 coding DNA: TGTGCCAGCTCACCCGGACTAGCGGGGTCCTACGAGCAGTACTTC.

The chain couples TRBV6-5 to TRBJ2-6; TRBD1 agrees at 9 bases. This CDR3 region has 15 residues. Germline V gives CDR1 MNHEY, CDR2 SVGAGI. V was clipped by 8 bases and J by 4 bases; unmatched bases: 6. CDR3 in amino acids: CASGGQGTGANVLTF. The CDR3 nucleotides read TGTGCCAGCGGAGGACAGGGGACAGGGGCCAACGTCCTGACTTTC.

Here the CDR3 DNA reads TGTGCCAGTTCTAAACAGGGAGACTCAGTGGAACTGTTTTTT. Its protein is CASSKQGDSVELFF. The chain uses TRBV9 and TRBJ1-4; perhaps TRBD1 as D (6 bases). Trimming removed 8 bases at V and 12 bases at J, with 23 bases between. The CDR3 loop spans 14 amino acids. CDR1 SGDLS and CDR2 YYNGEE come from the germline V gene.

The J gene is TRBJ1-5, the V gene TRBV7-8; the D gene is possibly TRBD1 (5 bases). The germline gives CDR1 SGHVS, CDR2 FQNEAQ. V lost 3 bases to trimming and J lost 7 bases, with 13 bases between them. The CDR3 totals 14 residues. The CDR3 loop reads CASSFAGREQPQHF. Written as DNA, the CDR3 is TGTGCCAGCAGCTTCGCAGGGCGCGAGCAGCCCCAGCATTTT. Together with reference TRBV7-8 and TRBJ1-5, the CDR3 gives the full variable domain: GAGVSQSPRYKVAKRGQDVALRCDPISGHVSLFWYQQALGQGPEFLTYFQNEAQLDKSGLPSDRFFAERPEGSVSTLKIQRTQQEDSAVYLCASSFAGREQPQHFGDGTRLSIL.

This chain links TRBV7-2 with TRBJ2-7, with D perhaps matching TRBD2 (6 bases). CDR1 is SGHTA, CDR2 FQGNSA, per germline. V was pared by 5 bases and J by 7 bases, with 15 bases between. The CDR3 consists of 13 residues. The CDR3 protein is CASSTGTLREQYF. CDR3 sequence (DNA): TGTGCCAGCAGCACCGGGACTTTGCGGGAGCAGTACTTC.

This sequence joins TRBV7-9 and TRBJ2-1, with 12 bases matching TRBD2. The V gene end was trimmed by 4 bases and the J gene end by 5 bases; junction bases not matched to a gene: 12. There are 18 residues in the CDR3. Germline lookup yields CDR1 SEHNR and CDR2 FQNEAQ (reference sequence). The CDR3 region has the DNA TGTGCCAGCAGCTCATCAACCCGACTAGCGGGAGTTAACAATGAGCAGTTCTTC. This gives the protein CASSSSTRLAGVNNEQFF.

The rearrangement uses TRBV28 and TRBJ2-5; D perhaps matches TRBD1 (6 bases). V lost 4 bases and J 1 base, leaving 16 bases between the germline ends. Germline V gives CDR1 MDHEN, CDR2 SYDVKM. CDR3 length equals 16 residues. Here the CDR3 reads CASSSTGTYPQETQYF. CDR3 DNA sequence: TGTGCCAGCAGTTCAACCGGGACATATCCCCAAGAGACCCAGTACTTC.

This rearrangement joins TRBV27 to TRBJ2-1; D may be TRBD2 (5 bases). Trimming removed 5 bases from V and 0 bases from J, with 17 bases in between. Germline V gives CDR1 MNHEY, CDR2 SMNVEV (reference sequence). The CDR3 has 17 amino acids. CDR3 sequence: CASSLFAERPSYNEQFF. CDR3 DNA: TGTGCCAGCAGTCTCTTCGCGGAGCGGCCCTCCTACAATGAGCAGTTCTTC.

The rearrangement joins TRBV7-9 to TRBJ2-5; 10 bases agree with TRBD1. The CDR3 extends over 15 amino acids. V shed 5 bases, J shed 2 bases, and the junction held 5 bases outside the gene matches. Germline V gene data show CDR1 as SEHNR and CDR2 as FQNEAQ (reference sequence). CDR3 sequence (DNA): TGTGCCAGCAGCCCATGGACAGGGGGACAAGAGACCCAGTACTTC. Translation: CASSPWTGGQETQYF.

V usage is TRBV14 and J usage is TRBJ2-1; 7 bases match TRBD2. The ends lost 3 bases at V and 1 base at J; junction bases unmatched: 3. CDR3 size: 15 residues. Germline V gives CDR1 SGHDN, CDR2 FVKESK. The CDR3 is CASSHQRGSYNEQFF. Written as DNA, the CDR3 is TGTGCCAGCAGCCATCAGCGGGGTTCCTACAATGAGCAGTTCTTC.

The V gene is TRBV11-3, the J gene TRBJ2-1, with TRBD2 identical over 15 bases. With V trimmed by 5 bases and J by 5 bases, 4 bases remained unmatched. CDR1 and CDR2 from the germline V gene are SGHNT and YENEEA. The CDR3 length is 16 residues. The DNA of the CDR3 is TGTGCCAGCAGCACCGGACTAGCGGGAGGGGACAATGAGCAGTTCTTC. Translated: CASSTGLAGGDNEQFF.

V is TRBV5-1 and J is TRBJ2-1, with D possibly TRBD2 on 7 matching bases. The CDR3 is 16 residues long. Trimming pared 0 bases from V and 4 bases from J, leaving 14 bases between. Germline CDR1 is SGHRS and CDR2 is YFSETQ. CDR3 region: CASSLGFGGLYNEQFF. The CDR3 coding sequence is TGCGCCAGCAGCTTGGGTTTCGGGGGGCTTTACAATGAGCAGTTCTTC.

The rearrangement uses TRBV5-1 and TRBJ2-3; 9 bases fit TRBD2. Germline CDR1 reads SGHRS; CDR2 reads YFSETQ. CDR3 length: 15 amino acids. Trimming cost V 0 bases and J 6 bases; bases outside gene matches: 5. The CDR3 spells CASSLASGRPDTQYF. The DNA for the CDR3 is TGCGCCAGCAGCTTGGCGAGCGGGAGGCCGGATACGCAGTATTTT.

The chain carries TRBV28 and TRBJ2-5; 10 bases line up with TRBD2. V shed 3 bases, J shed 1 base, and the junction held 11 bases outside the gene matches. The CDR3 loop spans 18 amino acids. Per germline, CDR1 MDHEN and CDR2 SYDVKM. The CDR3 sequence is CASSLPLAGVIGQETQYF. The DNA for the CDR3 is TGTGCCAGCAGTTTGCCTCTAGCGGGAGTCATAGGCCAAGAGACCCAGTACTTC.

This clone was found a few times. The V gene is TRBV3-1 (or the pseudogene TRBV3-2), the J gene TRBJ2-7, with TRBD2 matching 8 bases. The CDR3 covers 13 residues. The trim removed 5 bases at V and 5 bases at J, leaving 5 bases unmatched. The germline gives CDR1 LGHDT, CDR2 YNNKEL (reference sequence). The CDR3 region has the DNA TGTGCCAGCAGCTACAGCGGGAGCCACGAGCAGTACTTC. It translates to CASSYSGSHEQYF.

This clone was counted between two and nine times. The CDR3 reads CASSTRGPLTYEQYF. In DNA form, the CDR3 reads TGTGCCAGCAGTACCAGGGGGCCCTTGACCTACGAGCAGTACTTC. This sequence joins TRBV28 and TRBJ2-7, with 8 positions matching TRBD1. Per the germline V gene, CDR1 is MDHEN and CDR2 is SYDVKM. The V and J ends lost 5 bases and 2 bases, in that order; junction bases with no gene match: 8. CDR3 length equals 15 residues.

The rearrangement links TRBV24-1 to TRBJ2-5; D may be TRBD2 (6 bases). V gave up 3 bases and J gave up 2 bases, with 15 bases separating them. CDR3 size: 16 residues. Germline-derived CDR1 and CDR2 are KGHDR and SFDVKD. The CDR3 here is CATSDGLWGGQETQYF. Here the CDR3 DNA reads TGTGCCACCAGTGATGGTCTCTGGGGAGGACAAGAGACCCAGTACTTC.

The chain has TRBV5-1 and TRBJ1-1; the match to TRBD1 covers 11 bases. Germline trimming cut 3 bases from V and 3 bases from J; bases unmatched to any gene: 7. CDR1 is SGHRS and CDR2 is YFSETQ in the germline V gene. The CDR3 loop spans 16 amino acids. CDR3 amino acids: CASSSRTGGTDTEAFF. Written as DNA, the CDR3 is TGCGCCAGCAGCTCCAGGACAGGGGGCACGGACACTGAAGCTTTCTTT.

This chain links TRBV5-6 with TRBJ2-5; TRBD2 agrees at 7 bases. V dropped 0 bases and J dropped 5; count of bases not matched to a gene: 16. CDR3 length: 18 amino acids. The germline V gene encodes CDR1 SGHDT and CDR2 YYEEEE. The CDR3 here is CASSLETPGTTSRETQYF. CDR3 DNA sequence: TGTGCCAGCAGCTTGGAGACCCCCGGGACTACCTCTCGTGAGACCCAGTACTTC.

The chain has TRBV27 and TRBJ1-4, with TRBD1 identical over 9 bases. Germline V gene lookup returns CDR1 MNHEY and CDR2 SMNVEV (reference sequence). J gave up 4 bases and V 6 bases, and 0 bases lay outside the gene matches. This CDR3 region has 13 residues. The chain's CDR3 is CASRDRGNEKLFF. The CDR3 nucleotides read TGTGCCAGCAGGGACAGGGGTAATGAAAAACTGTTTTTT.

The gene calls are TRBV7-2 and TRBJ2-1; D not certain. The CDR3 spans 13 residues. The germline CDR1 and CDR2 sequences are SGHTA and FQGNSA. Trimming stripped 5 bases from V and 6 bases from J, with 11 bases between. The CDR3 sequence: CASSLTLRNEQFF. In nucleotides, the CDR3 is TGTGCCAGCAGCCTGACTTTGCGCAATGAGCAGTTCTTC.

This clone showed up just once. The chain combines TRBV2 with TRBJ1-5, with TRBD1 as a possible D gene (5 bases). Germline CDR1 SNHLY, CDR2 FYNNEI. The CDR3 is made up of 15 amino acids. V was trimmed by 3 bases and J by 7 bases, leaving 16 bases between them. As DNA, the CDR3 is TGTGCCAGCAGTGACTTCGAGGCAGGGCGGCAGCCCCAGCATTTT. Protein: CASSDFEAGRQPQHF.

The rearrangement links TRBV14 to TRBJ2-7; TRBD1 agrees at 8 bases. Germline CDR1 is SGHDN and CDR2 is FVKESK. The trim removed 4 bases at V and 4 bases at J, leaving 6 bases unmatched. The CDR3 is made up of 14 amino acids. CDR3 nucleotides: TGTGCCAGCAGCCCCGGGACAGGAGGATACGAGCAGTACTTC. Its translation is CASSPGTGGYEQYF.

This rearrangement joins TRBV7-3 to TRBJ2-3; TRBD2 matches at 10 bases. V dropped 11 bases and J dropped 5; count of bases not matched to a gene: 13. This CDR3 has 15 amino acids. Germline V CDR1 and CDR2: SGHTA, FQGTGA. The CDR3 sequence is CASCRLAGVGDTQYF. In nucleotides, the CDR3 is TGTGCCTCGTGCCGGCTAGCGGGAGTCGGAGATACGCAGTATTTT.

This chain connects TRBV7-9 to TRBJ1-6; 7 positions agree with TRBD1. The germline V gene has CDR1 SEHNR and CDR2 FQNEAQ (reference sequence). J was trimmed by 12 bases and V by 3 bases; bases with no gene match: 8. The CDR3 is 14 residues long. CDR3 region: CASSFAHRGGPLHF. In DNA form, the CDR3 reads TGTGCCAGCAGCTTTGCTCACAGGGGAGGACCCCTCCACTTT.

The genes are TRBV13 and TRBJ2-1, with TRBD2 identical over 12 bases. The germline V gene encodes CDR1 PRHDT and CDR2 FYEKMQ (reference sequence). V was pared by 6 bases and J by 7 bases, with 7 bases of the junction left unmatched. The CDR3 is made up of 15 amino acids. The CDR3 region is CASRLAGGPINEQFF. In DNA, the CDR3 is TGTGCCAGCAGGCTAGCGGGAGGGCCTATAAATGAGCAGTTCTTC.

This rearrangement joins TRBV5-1 to TRBJ2-7, with 11 bases lining up with TRBD1. Losses at the gene ends were 2 bases for V and 7 bases for J; bases not matched to a gene: 5. Germline CDR1 is SGHRS and CDR2 is YFSETQ. The CDR3 totals 14 residues. The CDR3 region is CASSLGQGAREQYF. The CDR3 DNA sequence: TGCGCCAGCAGCTTAGGACAGGGGGCGAGGGAGCAGTACTTC.

The chain carries TRBV29-1 and TRBJ1-5, with D perhaps matching TRBD1 (5 bases). Germline CDR1 and CDR2: SQVTM and ANQGSEA. The CDR3 runs 13 residues. The V gene lost 4 bases and the J gene lost 6 bases, with 13 bases spanning the gap. DNA for the CDR3: TGCAGCGTTGCTGGAGGGGAAGGTCAGCCCCAGCATTTT. Residues: CSVAGGEGQPQHF.

Note on this clone: Other nucleotide sequences from this sample produce the same CDR3. The V gene is TRBV6-6, the J gene TRBJ2-5; no firm D call. This CDR3 has 11 amino acids. V was cut by 5 bases and J by 2 bases, with 3 bases left in between. Germline V gene data show CDR1 as MNHNY and CDR2 as SVGAGI (reference sequence). CDR3 in DNA: TGTGCCAGCAGTCCTCAAGAGACCCAGTACTTC. This sequence encodes CASSPQETQYF.

The chain links TRBV5-4 to TRBJ2-3; TRBD2 agrees at 8 bases. The V and J ends lost 5 bases and 2 bases, in that order; junction bases with no gene match: 10. CDR3 length: 16 amino acids. CDR1 and CDR2 from the germline V gene are SGHNT and YYREEE (reference sequence). The CDR3 coding sequence is TGTGCCAGCAGTCGGGGGGGGAGCAGAATCACAGATACGCAGTATTTT. Protein sequence: CASSRGGSRITDTQYF.

On this clone: One end of the junction is discordant with germline, which a read error may explain. This chain joins TRBV27 and TRBJ2-7; D perhaps matches TRBD1 (6 bases). The CDR3 extends over 11 amino acids. In germline, CDR1 is MNHEY, CDR2 SMNVEV (reference sequence). The CDR3 sequence: CASSPPGHPNF. CDR3 DNA sequence: TGTGCCAGCAGTCCACCGGGACATCCGAACTTC.